This T cell receptor beta chain is from a study of glioma-infiltrating T cells. The iRepertoire nested amplicon-rescue multiplex PCR amplified TCR alpha and beta CDR3s from RNA. From the multiplex PCR reads, TCRdb called clonotypes with MiXCR, one entry per CDR3 protein. The sample consists of roughly 3,600 distinct CDR3 sequences, around 85% of them appearing once. V was shortened by 11 bases and J by 5 bases, with 21 bases between the two germline ends. The CDR3 length is 14 residues. CDR1 MNHEY and CDR2 SMNVEV come from the germline V gene (reference sequence). Comment on this clonotype: Since it is a stray read in a library aimed at alpha chains, this beta chain has a size that is not meaningful.

Sequenced material: glioma tissue, nonneoplastic brain tissue, or PBMCs (not recorded which). V gene TRBV27 combines with J gene TRBJ1-1; D is unresolved. This receptor was taken from a human donor with low-grade glioma or glioblastoma, undergoing nonglioma brain surgery, or in good health (not recorded which). This CDR3 reads CAAPDGPRGTEAFF. CDR3 bases: TGTGCCGCACCGGACGGCCCCCGAGGTACTGAAGCTTTCTTT.